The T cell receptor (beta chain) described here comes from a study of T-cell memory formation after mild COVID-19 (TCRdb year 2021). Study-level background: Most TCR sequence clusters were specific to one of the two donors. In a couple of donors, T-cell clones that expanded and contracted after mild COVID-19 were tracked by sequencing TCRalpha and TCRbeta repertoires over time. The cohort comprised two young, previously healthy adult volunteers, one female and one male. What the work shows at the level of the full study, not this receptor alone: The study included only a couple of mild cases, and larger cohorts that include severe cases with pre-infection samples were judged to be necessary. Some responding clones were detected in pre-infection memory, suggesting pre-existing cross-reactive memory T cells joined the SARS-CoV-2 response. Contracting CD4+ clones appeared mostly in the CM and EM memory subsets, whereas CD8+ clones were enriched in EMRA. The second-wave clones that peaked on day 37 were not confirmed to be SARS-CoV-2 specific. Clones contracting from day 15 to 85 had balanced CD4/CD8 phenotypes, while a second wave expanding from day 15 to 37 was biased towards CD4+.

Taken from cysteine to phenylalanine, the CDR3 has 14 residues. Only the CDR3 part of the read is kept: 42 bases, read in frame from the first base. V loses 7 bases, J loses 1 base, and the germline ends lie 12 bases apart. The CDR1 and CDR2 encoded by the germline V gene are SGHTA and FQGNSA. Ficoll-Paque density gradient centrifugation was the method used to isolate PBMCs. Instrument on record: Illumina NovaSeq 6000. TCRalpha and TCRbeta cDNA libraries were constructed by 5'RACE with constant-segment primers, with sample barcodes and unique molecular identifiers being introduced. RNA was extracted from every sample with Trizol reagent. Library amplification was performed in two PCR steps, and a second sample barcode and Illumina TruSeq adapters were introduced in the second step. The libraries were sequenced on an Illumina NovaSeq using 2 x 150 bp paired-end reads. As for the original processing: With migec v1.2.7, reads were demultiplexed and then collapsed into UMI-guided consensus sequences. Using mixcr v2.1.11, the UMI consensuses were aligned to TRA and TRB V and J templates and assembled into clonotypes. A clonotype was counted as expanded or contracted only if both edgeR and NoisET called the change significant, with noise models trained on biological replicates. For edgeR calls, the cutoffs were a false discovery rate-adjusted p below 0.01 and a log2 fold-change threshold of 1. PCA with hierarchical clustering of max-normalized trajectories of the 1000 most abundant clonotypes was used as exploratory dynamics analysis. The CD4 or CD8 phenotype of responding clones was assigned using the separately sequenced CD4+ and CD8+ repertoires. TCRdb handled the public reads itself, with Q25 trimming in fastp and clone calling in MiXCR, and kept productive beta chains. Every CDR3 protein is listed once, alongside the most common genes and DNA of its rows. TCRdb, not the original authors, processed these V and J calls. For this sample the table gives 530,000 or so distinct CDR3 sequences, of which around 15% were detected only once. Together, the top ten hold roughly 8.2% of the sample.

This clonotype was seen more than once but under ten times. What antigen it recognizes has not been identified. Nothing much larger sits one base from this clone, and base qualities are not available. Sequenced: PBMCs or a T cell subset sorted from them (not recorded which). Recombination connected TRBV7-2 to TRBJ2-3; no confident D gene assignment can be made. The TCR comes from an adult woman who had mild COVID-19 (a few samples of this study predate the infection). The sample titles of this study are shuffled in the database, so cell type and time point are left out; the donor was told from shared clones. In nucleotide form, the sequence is TGTGCCAGCACCAAAGGCCGTGGCACAGATACGCAGTATTTT. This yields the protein CASTKGRGTDTQYF.